Shown below are 27 T cell receptor beta chains from a single sample sequenced in a study of blood T cells in healthy people across ages. Combining a sample-barcoded 5' primer with a J-beta primer mix, a second PCR ran for roughly 7 to 12 cycles. One entry per CDR3 protein, called by TCRdb with MiXCR from the 5' RACE reads. The sample yields more than 650,000 distinct CDR3 sequences, approximately 24% seen once. This sample also belongs to another study, concerning T cells of mothers and their children.

The material sequenced was blood. The receptors stem from a boy younger than 18 in good health.

This clonotype has more than one count but fewer than ten. The CDR3 DNA reads TGTGCCAGCAGCTTATCACTCTTGGGACAGGGATCCGAGCAGTACTTC. Translating gives CASSLSLLGQGSEQYF. V usage is TRBV11-2 and J usage is TRBJ2-7, with TRBD1 matching 9 bases. This CDR3 is 16 amino acids long. V shed 2 bases, J shed 6 bases, and the junction held 11 bases outside the gene matches. The germline V gene has CDR1 SGHAT and CDR2 FQNNGV.

This clonotype was counted only a few times. V is TRBV2 and J is TRBJ1-4; D is possibly TRBD1 (5 bases). Germline assignment: CDR1 SNHLY and CDR2 FYNNEI. The V end lost 6 bases, the J end lost 3 bases, and 8 bases lay between the germline ends. CDR3 length: 13 amino acids. The CDR3 region is CASSEQANEKLFF. In nucleotides, the CDR3 is TGTGCCAGCAGCGAACAGGCTAATGAAAAACTGTTTTTT.

A few counts support this clonotype. In DNA, the CDR3 is TGTGCCAGCAGCTTGGCGGGACAGAACTCCTACGAGCAGTACTTC. This sequence encodes CASSLAGQNSYEQYF. J is TRBJ2-7 and V is TRBV7-2; tentative D call: TRBD1 (7 bases). This CDR3 has 15 residues. V was trimmed by 3 bases and J by 0 bases, leaving 12 bases between them. Per germline, CDR1 SGHTA and CDR2 FQGNSA.

This clonotype was observed a few times. The rearrangement uses TRBV12-3 or TRBV12-4 and TRBJ2-7, with D uncertain. This CDR3 is 13 amino acids long. V was cut by 3 bases and J by 3 bases, with 9 bases left in between. The CDR3 reads CASSFEGIYEQYF. The CDR3 DNA sequence: TGTGCCAGCAGTTTCGAAGGGATCTACGAGCAGTACTTC.

In its sample, this clonotype was seen a few times. The chain carries TRBV20-1 and TRBJ2-2; no reliable D call. The germline gives CDR1 DFQATT, CDR2 SNEGSKA (reference sequence). This CDR3 region has 14 residues. Trimming removed 5 bases at V and 0 bases at J, with 10 bases between. In DNA, the CDR3 is TGCAGTGCTCGTGGGGTTCCGAACACCGGGGAGCTGTTTTTT. Encoded protein: CSARGVPNTGELFF.

This clonotype turned up a few times. This rearrangement joins TRBV24-1 to TRBJ2-6; 8 bases fit TRBD1. V lost 3 bases, J lost 0 bases, and 6 bases stayed unmatched. This CDR3 comprises 18 residues. Germline CDR1 and CDR2: KGHDR and SFDVKD. The CDR3 nucleotides read TGTGCCACCAGTGATCATGGACAGGGAACCTCTGGGGCCAACGTCCTGACTTTC. Amino acids: CATSDHGQGTSGANVLTF.

This clonotype was seen a few times. V is TRBV28 and J is TRBJ2-3; possibly TRBD1 for D (5 bases). V lost 6 bases and J 1 base, leaving 14 bases between the germline ends. The CDR3 sequence is 15 residues long. The germline V gene has CDR1 MDHEN and CDR2 SYDVKM. CDR3 in DNA: TGTGCCAGCAGGGGCAGGGCAGAGGGCACAGATACGCAGTATTTT. Translation: CASRGRAEGTDTQYF.

This clonotype was seen a few times. V is TRBV6-5 and J is TRBJ2-7, with 11 bases that match TRBD2. In germline, CDR1 is MNHEY, CDR2 SVGAGI. V lost 6 bases, J lost 6 bases, and 7 bases stayed unmatched. The CDR3 is 14 residues long. CDR3 residues: CASSSGLAGGEQYF. CDR3 sequence (DNA): TGTGCCAGCAGCTCAGGGCTAGCGGGGGGCGAGCAGTACTTC.

This clonotype was seen more than once but under ten times. The chain has TRBV2 and TRBJ2-7; perhaps TRBD2 as D (5 bases). The length of the CDR3 is 14 residues. Germline values: CDR1 SNHLY, CDR2 FYNNEI. Between the trimmed V and J ends, which lost 8 bases and 0 bases, there was a span of 14 bases. The chain's CDR3 is CASVSTGSSYEQYF. In DNA, the CDR3 is TGTGCCAGCGTTTCCACGGGGAGCTCCTACGAGCAGTACTTC.

There are a few counts of this clonotype. The chain carries TRBV2 and TRBJ2-3; TRBD2 matches at 12 bases. V shed 8 bases, J shed 3 bases, and the junction held 3 bases outside the gene matches. CDR1 and CDR2 (germline): SNHLY, FYNNEI. The CDR3 runs to 14 residues. The CDR3 protein is CASGLAGSTDTQYF. The CDR3 coding sequence is TGTGCCAGCGGACTAGCGGGGAGTACAGATACGCAGTATTTT.

The rearrangement links TRBV24-1 to TRBJ2-1; 8 nucleotides agree with TRBD2. V lost 6 bases, J lost 4 bases, and 13 bases stayed unmatched. Per germline, CDR1 KGHDR and CDR2 SFDVKD. The CDR3 loop spans 17 amino acids. Written as DNA, the CDR3 is TGTGCCACCAGTCTCGGGGGGGCTCAGGACCAATACAATGAGCAGTTCTTC. This codes for CATSLGGAQDQYNEQFF.

This clonotype was counted at least ten times. This chain links TRBV10-3 with TRBJ2-7, with 9 positions matching TRBD1. The length of the CDR3 is 15 residues. Germline V lookup: CDR1 ENHRY, CDR2 SYGVKD. V shed 8 bases, J shed 6 bases, and the junction held 14 bases outside the gene matches. The CDR3 region has the DNA TGTGCCATCGGGGGCTGGGGGACAGGGTCCGGCGAGCAGTACTTC. Its protein product is CAIGGWGTGSGEQYF.

This clonotype showed up just a few times. The rearrangement uses TRBV19 and TRBJ1-2; 9 bases agree with TRBD1. With V trimmed by 8 bases and J by 2 bases, 9 bases remained unmatched. Germline-derived CDR1 and CDR2 are LNHDA and SQIVND (reference sequence). The length of the CDR3 is 15 residues. In DNA form, the CDR3 reads TGTGCCAGTTCTACCGTGGGACAGGGAAACTATGGCTACACCTTC. This translates into CASSTVGQGNYGYTF.

Ten or more counts support this clonotype. This chain links TRBV28 with TRBJ2-5; D possibly corresponds to TRBD1 (6 bases). Per the germline V gene, CDR1 is MDHEN and CDR2 is SYDVKM. CDR3 length: 15 residues. V was shortened by 5 bases and J by 5 bases, with 18 bases between the two germline ends. The CDR3 nucleotides read TGTGCCAGCAGTCGCGGACAGTTCCCAGGGGAGACCCAGTACTTC. This codes for CASSRGQFPGETQYF.

This clonotype appeared once. Germline and junction disagree at one end, which may indicate a read error. The rearrangement uses TRBV7-9 and TRBJ2-1, with D possibly being TRBD1 or TRBD2 (5 bases each). The germline V gene has CDR1 SEHNR and CDR2 FQNEAQ (reference sequence). The CDR3 totals 15 residues. This CDR3 reads CASSLSRRGPSPGYF. CDR3 sequence (DNA): TGTGCCAGCAGCTTATCGAGACGGGGCCCCTCCCCAGGGTACTTC.

V is TRBV10-1 and J is TRBJ2-2; D possibly corresponds to TRBD2 (6 bases). The V gene's germline CDR1 is WNHNN and CDR2 SYGVQD (reference sequence). V was cut by 2 bases and J by 8 bases, with 15 bases left in between. This CDR3 has 15 residues. The CDR3 DNA is TGCGCCAGCAGTGAGCTCCCGGAGGGGAGGGGGGAGCTGTTTTTT. Protein: CASSELPEGRGELFF.

Remarks on this clonotype: The CDR3 ends on some other residue instead of the conserved phenylalanine or tryptophan, so this is likely a read error. The chain is built from TRBV5-1 and TRBJ2-1, with a tentative D call TRBD2 (7 bases). Germline V gene data show CDR1 as SGHRS and CDR2 as YFSETQ. Trimming removed 1 base from V and 5 bases from J, with 13 bases in between. The CDR3 spans 15 residues. The CDR3 bases are TGCGCCAGCAGCTTGTTTGCGGGGGACAACAATGAGCAGTTCTAC. Amino acids: CASSLFAGDNNEQFY.

J is TRBJ2-4 and V is TRBV28; 7 nucleotides agree with TRBD1. Per germline, CDR1 MDHEN and CDR2 SYDVKM. The trim removed 7 bases at V and 0 bases at J, leaving 6 bases unmatched. This CDR3 contains 15 residues. In DNA, the CDR3 is TGTGCCAGCAATCCGGGACAGCTAGCCAAAAACATTCAGTACTTC. Encoded protein: CASNPGQLAKNIQYF.

This clonotype turned up a few times. CDR3 residues: CASSLQFGHYNEQFF. CDR3 bases: TGTGCCAGCAGCTTGCAGTTCGGCCACTACAATGAGCAGTTCTTC. The chain recombines TRBV7-9 with TRBJ2-1, with D uncertain. V was shortened by 3 bases and J by 3 bases, with 12 bases between the two germline ends. This CDR3 has 15 residues. The germline V gene has CDR1 SEHNR and CDR2 FQNEAQ (reference sequence).

This clonotype appeared a single time. This chain connects TRBV2 to TRBJ2-7; 8 bases line up with TRBD1. The germline CDR1 and CDR2 sequences are SNHLY and FYNNEI. The CDR3 covers 14 residues. With V trimmed by 10 bases and J by 7 bases, 15 bases remained unmatched. The CDR3 coding sequence is TGTGCCATGGGCTATCCGGGACAGGTCCGAGAGCAGTACTTC. Its translation is CAMGYPGQVREQYF.

V is TRBV20-1 and J is TRBJ2-7, with D possibly matching TRBD2 (6 bases). The length of the CDR3 is 14 residues. V lost 3 bases and J 0 bases, leaving 12 bases between the germline ends. Germline V CDR1 and CDR2: DFQATT, SNEGSKA (reference sequence). The CDR3 DNA is TGCAGTGCTAGCTTAGTGGGGGGCTCCTACGAGCAGTACTTC. Protein product: CSASLVGGSYEQYF.

This clonotype was recorded many times. The gene calls are TRBV6-5 and TRBJ1-1; D unresolved. Germline V gene data show CDR1 as MNHEY and CDR2 as SVGAGI. This CDR3 has 13 amino acids. The V end lost 2 bases, the J end lost 1 base, and 5 bases lay between the germline ends. This CDR3 is CASSYTGNTEAFF. CDR3 sequence (DNA): TGTGCCAGCAGTTACACGGGGAACACTGAAGCTTTCTTT.

A single count supports this clonotype. V usage is TRBV20-1 and J usage is TRBJ1-2; D is ambiguous. Germline V gene data show CDR1 as DFQATT and CDR2 as SNEGSKA (reference sequence). The CDR3 has 12 amino acids. Deletions cut 1 base from V and 8 bases from J, with 11 bases between. The CDR3 sequence is CSARARTGGYTF. The CDR3 nucleotides are TGCAGTGCTAGAGCCCGGACGGGCGGCTACACCTTC.

This clonotype came up a few times. The chain couples TRBV12-3 or TRBV12-4 to TRBJ2-3; D is possibly TRBD2 (6 bases). V lost 8 bases, J lost 6 bases, and 18 bases lay in between. This CDR3 has 14 residues. The CDR3 sequence: CASAMDASVDTQYF. For the CDR3, the DNA is TGTGCCAGCGCCATGGATGCTAGCGTCGATACGCAGTATTTT.

In its sample, this clonotype was seen a few times. The V call is TRBV20-1, the J call TRBJ1-5; D gene uncertain. This CDR3 has 12 residues. With 3 bases removed from V and 5 bases from J, the gap between germline ends came to 8 bases. The germline gives CDR1 DFQATT, CDR2 SNEGSKA (reference sequence). The CDR3 nucleotides read TGCAGTGCTAGTGCCGGGGATCAGCCCCAGCATTTT. Translating it yields CSASAGDQPQHF.

This clonotype has more than one count but fewer than ten. The J gene is TRBJ2-5, the V gene TRBV5-1; D is possibly TRBD2 (6 bases). Germline assignment: CDR1 SGHRS and CDR2 YFSETQ. CDR3 length equals 16 residues. The V end lost 4 bases, the J end lost 1 base, and 17 bases lay between the germline ends. In DNA, the CDR3 is TGCGCCAGCAGCGTTGGGATGCTAGCGACCCAAGAGACCCAGTACTTC. It translates to CASSVGMLATQETQYF.

In regard to this clonotype: Relative to the germline gene, one junction end is altered; a read error may explain this. V usage is TRBV29-1 and J usage is TRBJ2-1; D gene uncertain. Germline CDR1 and CDR2: SQVTM and ANQGSEA. This CDR3 has 14 amino acids. This CDR3 reads CSVGAEISYNGQFF. For the CDR3, the DNA is TGCAGCGTTGGCGCGGAGATCTCCTACAATGGGCAGTTCTTC.